Below, 32 T cell receptor beta chains from the same sample are listed, as sequenced in a study of cytomegalovirus exposure and HLA in healthy donors. Repertoires were generated with immunoSEQ multiplex PCR, while TCRdb's copy carries only in-frame clones and drops some. The table has around 160,000 clones, more than 70% seen once; the top ten hold roughly 10%. The source material was PBMCs. The receptor source for this set is a man aged 25-45 years in good health and CMV-seropositive.

This chain connects TRBV5-4 to TRBJ2-7, with 7 bases matching TRBD1. CDR3 length: 14 residues. The germline gives CDR1 SGHNT, CDR2 YYREEE (reference sequence). Trimming took 3 bases from V and 4 from J; bases not matched to a gene: 7. DNA of the CDR3: TGTGCCAGCAGCTCACAGGGGTTAGGTTACGAGCAGTACTTC. Encoded protein: CASSSQGLGYEQYF.

This sequence joins TRBV6-5 and TRBJ2-5; 16 bases are a match to TRBD2. CDR3 size: 14 residues. V lost 6 bases to trimming and J lost 9 bases; unmatched junction nucleotides: 4. Per the germline V gene, CDR1 is MNHEY and CDR2 is SVGAGI. The CDR3 is CASSPGLAGGAQYF. The CDR3 DNA is TGTGCCAGCAGCCCGGGACTAGCGGGAGGGGCCCAGTACTTC.

This chain joins TRBV7-3 and TRBJ2-7; no clear D. This CDR3 has 13 residues. Per the germline V gene, CDR1 is SGHTA and CDR2 is FQGTGA. V lost 2 bases and J 3 bases, leaving 8 bases between the germline ends. The DNA for the CDR3 is TGTGCCAGCAGCTTAGACAAAGGCTACGAGCAGTACTTC. Protein: CASSLDKGYEQYF. Supplemented by reference TRBV7-3 and TRBJ2-7, the full variable domain reads GAGVSQTPSNKVTEKGKYVELRCDPISGHTALYWYRQSLGQGPEFLIYFQGTGAADDSGLPNDRFFAVRPEGSVSTLKIQRTERGDSAVYLCASSLDKGYEQYFGPGTRLTVT.

V gene TRBV19 combines with J gene TRBJ2-7, with TRBD1 matching over 7 bases. Trimming took 4 bases from V and 2 from J; bases not matched to a gene: 5. Germline assignment: CDR1 LNHDA and CDR2 SQIVND (reference sequence). This CDR3 is built from 14 residues. The CDR3 reads CASSSRDSPYEQYF. The CDR3 DNA reads as TGTGCCAGTAGTAGCCGGGACAGCCCCTACGAGCAGTACTTC.

V is TRBV30 and J is TRBJ2-7; 9 bases are shared with TRBD1. CDR1 is GTSNPN, CDR2 SVGIG, per germline (reference sequence). V was pared by 1 base and J by 4 bases, with 8 bases of the junction left unmatched. The CDR3 runs to 15 residues. Here the CDR3 reads CAWSGGGQGRYEQYF. In DNA, the CDR3 is TGTGCCTGGAGTGGGGGGGGACAGGGTAGGTACGAGCAGTACTTC.

The genes are TRBV21-1 and TRBJ1-5; TRBD1, the table's D call, was not compared with the DNA. TRBV21-1 is assigned pseudogene status. The CDR3 runs 16 residues. The CDR3 DNA follows: TGTGCCAGCAGCACCGGGACAGGGGGCGTCAATCAGCCCCAGCATTTT. Translated: CASSTGTGGVNQPQHF.

V is TRBV28 and J is TRBJ1-5; the D is unclear. CDR1 and CDR2 (germline): MDHEN, SYDVKM. CDR3 size: 12 residues. CDR3 region: CASKPDNQPQHF. The CDR3 DNA sequence: TGTGCGTCAAAGCCCGACAATCAGCCCCAGCATTTT.

The V call is TRBV5-1, the J call TRBJ2-7; 9 bases are shared with TRBD1. The ends lost 4 bases at V and 2 bases at J; junction bases unmatched: 4. Germline values: CDR1 SGHRS, CDR2 YFSETQ. CDR3 size: 14 residues. In nucleotides, the CDR3 is TGCGCCAGCAGCGCGGACAGGGGACCCTACGAGCAGTACTTC. Translating gives CASSADRGPYEQYF.

This clone has only a few counts. J is TRBJ1-6 and V is TRBV30; 7 bases match TRBD1. V lost 2 bases, J lost 7 bases, and 2 bases stayed unmatched. The CDR3 runs to 13 residues. Germline CDR1 is GTSNPN and CDR2 is SVGIG (reference sequence). As DNA, the CDR3 is TGTGCCTGGAGTCAGGGGGTAAATTCACCCCTCCACTTT. It is translated as CAWSQGVNSPLHF.

This clone showed up just a few times. J is TRBJ1-2 and V is TRBV30; 8 bases match TRBD1. There are 14 residues in the CDR3. Germline V CDR1 and CDR2: GTSNPN, SVGIG (reference sequence). Losses at the gene ends were 1 base for V and 7 bases for J; bases not matched to a gene: 8. In DNA, the CDR3 is TGTGCCTGGAGTGGGACCGGGACAGGTCTTGGCTACACCTTC. This sequence encodes CAWSGTGTGLGYTF. Supplemented by reference TRBV30 and TRBJ1-2, the full variable domain reads SQTIHQWPATLVQPVGSPLSLECTVEGTSNPNLYWYRQAAGRGLQLLFYSVGIGQISSEVPQNLSASRPQDRQFILSSKKLLLSDSGFYLCAWSGTGTGLGYTFGSGTRLTVV.

The chain joins TRBV15 to TRBJ1-5, with D tentatively TRBD1 (6 bases). CDR3 size: 16 residues. Germline V gene data show CDR1 as LNHNV and CDR2 as YYDKDF (reference sequence). The V end was cut by 2 bases, the J end by 4 bases, with 15 bases between. The CDR3 DNA is TGTGCCACCAGCAGATTAGAGGACAGCCTTAATCAGCCCCAGCATTTT. It yields the protein CATSRLEDSLNQPQHF.

The chain employs TRBV7-9 and TRBJ1-3; TRBD1 is a possible D gene (5 bases). Trimming left V 7 bases short and J 2 bases short, with 27 bases between. Per the germline V gene, CDR1 is SEHNR and CDR2 is FQNEAQ (reference sequence). This CDR3 region has 19 residues. The CDR3 reads CASISVPPTGGAAGNTIYF. The CDR3, as DNA: TGTGCCAGCATTTCCGTCCCTCCGACCGGGGGTGCCGCTGGAAACACCATATATTTT.

The rearrangement uses TRBV30 and TRBJ1-1, with a weak D call TRBD1 (5 bases). Germline CDR1 reads GTSNPN; CDR2 reads SVGIG (reference sequence). V gave up 4 bases and J gave up 5 bases, with 11 bases separating them. The CDR3 runs 12 residues. In nucleotides, the CDR3 is TGTGCCTGGAATAGGGGTACGACTGAAGCTTTCTTT. Amino acids: CAWNRGTTEAFF. Combining the CDR3 with reference TRBV30 and TRBJ1-1 gives the whole variable domain SQTIHQWPATLVQPVGSPLSLECTVEGTSNPNLYWYRQAAGRGLQLLFYSVGIGQISSEVPQNLSASRPQDRQFILSSKKLLLSDSGFYLCAWNRGTTEAFFGQGTRLTVV.

To note about this clone: Other DNA sequences in this sample translate to the same CDR3. The chain is built from TRBV28 and TRBJ1-3; no clear D. Germline CDR1 MDHEN, CDR2 SYDVKM. Trimming pared 8 bases from V and 4 bases from J, leaving 12 bases between. The CDR3 is made up of 13 amino acids. The CDR3 DNA is TGTGCCAGCTGCCGGGGTTCCGGAAACACCATATATTTT. It encodes CASCRGSGNTIYF.

A remark on this clone: Within the sample, other DNA sequences also encode this same CDR3. The chain joins TRBV28 to TRBJ2-5, with TRBD1 identical over 7 bases. This CDR3 has 14 amino acids. Trimming cost V 1 base and J 3 bases; bases outside gene matches: 2. CDR1 MDHEN and CDR2 SYDVKM come from the germline V gene. The CDR3 sequence: CASSLSGTEETQYF. The CDR3 region has the DNA TGTGCCAGCAGTTTATCTGGGACAGAAGAGACCCAGTACTTC.

The chain is built from TRBV27 and TRBJ2-5, with 9 nucleotides matching TRBD2. The CDR3 is 15 residues long. Trimming removed 2 bases from V and 5 bases from J; junction bases left unmatched: 6. The germline V gene encodes CDR1 MNHEY and CDR2 SMNVEV (reference sequence). The CDR3, as DNA: TGTGCCAGCAGTTTAAAGCTAGCGGGGAGGGAGACCCAGTACTTC. This translates into CASSLKLAGRETQYF.

This clone was detected once. The chain uses TRBV30 and TRBJ2-6; D not certain. This CDR3 has 13 amino acids. V dropped 2 bases and J dropped 4 bases, with 6 bases sitting between them. From germline, CDR1 is GTSNPN and CDR2 SVGIG (reference sequence). CDR3 DNA sequence: TGTGCCTGGAGTCTCGTAGGGGCCAACGTCCTGACTTTC. Residues: CAWSLVGANVLTF.

The chain joins TRBV19 to TRBJ1-5; D is possibly TRBD1 (6 bases). The V and J ends lost 6 bases and 4 bases respectively, with 16 bases between them. CDR3 length: 15 amino acids. From germline, CDR1 is LNHDA and CDR2 SQIVND (reference sequence). The CDR3 sequence is CASSARTATNQPQHF. The CDR3 DNA reads TGTGCCAGTAGCGCCAGGACAGCCACGAATCAGCCCCAGCATTTT.

The chain is built from TRBV5-6 and TRBJ2-1; maybe TRBD1 (6 bases). V gave up 3 bases and J gave up 4 bases, with 14 bases separating them. There are 15 residues in the CDR3. Per the germline V gene, CDR1 is SGHDT and CDR2 is YYEEEE. CDR3 residues: CASSSPGQPYNEQFF. The CDR3 DNA follows: TGTGCCAGCAGCTCCCCGGGACAACCATACAATGAGCAGTTCTTC.

The V and J genes are TRBV6-6 and TRBJ2-5; D may be TRBD2 (6 bases). The V and J ends lost 6 bases and 5 bases respectively, with 7 bases between them. Per germline, CDR1 MNHNY and CDR2 SVGAGI (reference sequence). The CDR3 extends over 11 amino acids. In DNA, the CDR3 is TGTGCCAGCAGCGCGGGGGAGACCCAGTACTTC. It codes for CASSAGETQYF.

The genes are TRBV2 and TRBJ2-5; D is perhaps TRBD2 (6 bases). Deletions cut 0 bases from V and 1 base from J, with 15 bases between. The V gene's germline CDR1 is SNHLY and CDR2 FYNNEI. This CDR3 has 17 amino acids. CDR3 amino acids: CASSEARLAGSQETQYF. The CDR3 coding sequence is TGTGCCAGCAGTGAAGCGCGATTGGCGGGATCCCAAGAGACCCAGTACTTC.

The rearrangement joins TRBV6-5 to TRBJ2-7; D is undetermined. Trimming removed 5 bases at V and 7 bases at J, with 12 bases between. This CDR3 region has 12 residues. Germline CDR1 and CDR2: MNHEY and SVGAGI. The CDR3: CASSPTLGEQYF. The CDR3 DNA sequence: TGTGCCAGCAGTCCCACCCTCGGGGAGCAGTACTTC.

V and J are TRBV7-6 and TRBJ1-6; TRBD1 agrees at 7 bases. CDR1 SGHVS and CDR2 FNYEAQ come from the germline V gene. The CDR3 spans 19 residues. The ends lost 3 bases at V and 1 base at J; junction bases unmatched: 12. The CDR3 reads CASSFDRDRAESYNSPLHF. DNA of the CDR3: TGTGCCAGCAGCTTTGACAGGGACCGCGCGGAGTCCTATAATTCACCCCTCCACTTT.

This rearrangement joins TRBV27 to TRBJ2-1; 13 nucleotides match TRBD2. In germline, CDR1 is MNHEY, CDR2 SMNVEV (reference sequence). The CDR3 is made up of 16 amino acids. V shed 4 bases, J shed 4 bases, and the junction held 4 bases outside the gene matches. This CDR3 reads CASSSRTSGGYNEQFF. As DNA, the CDR3 is TGTGCCAGCAGTTCAAGGACTAGCGGGGGATACAATGAGCAGTTCTTC.

The chain joins TRBV7-2 to TRBJ1-2, with TRBD1 identical over 8 bases. The CDR3 has 14 amino acids. The germline gives CDR1 SGHTA, CDR2 FQGNSA. V was pared by 5 bases and J by 4 bases, with 6 bases of the junction left unmatched. Here the CDR3 reads CASSPLDRVYGYTF. The CDR3 coding sequence is TGTGCCAGCAGCCCCCTGGACAGGGTCTATGGCTACACCTTC. Variable domain in full (rest from reference TRBV7-2 and TRBJ1-2): GAGVSQSPSNKVTEKGKDVELRCDPISGHTALYWYRQSLGQGLEFLIYFQGNSAPDKSGLPSDRFSAERTGGSVSTLTIQRTQQEDSAVYLCASSPLDRVYGYTFGSGTRLTVV.

This chain joins TRBV10-3 and TRBJ2-7; D is possibly TRBD2 (5 bases). The CDR3 length is 14 residues. CDR1 and CDR2 from the germline V gene are ENHRY and SYGVKD. V was shortened by 6 bases and J by 4 bases, with 16 bases between the two germline ends. The CDR3 DNA reads as TGTGCCATCAGAGCCGACTCTCGAGGGTACGAGCAGTACTTC. Its protein product is CAIRADSRGYEQYF.

This clone was picked up a small number of times. The chain combines TRBV10-3 with TRBJ2-7; 8 nucleotides line up with TRBD1. Germline V gives CDR1 ENHRY, CDR2 SYGVKD. V shed 5 bases and J 4 bases; nucleotides not matched to a gene: 1. CDR3 size: 12 residues. The DNA for the CDR3 is TGTGCCATCAGTCAGGGGGCTTACGAGCAGTACTTC. Amino acids: CAISQGAYEQYF.

The genes are TRBV7-3 and TRBJ1-2; D is possibly TRBD1 (5 bases). With 6 bases removed from V and 8 bases from J, the gap between germline ends came to 16 bases. Germline V gene data show CDR1 as SGHTA and CDR2 as FQGTGA. The CDR3 is 13 amino acids. The CDR3 spells CASSLQGLEGYTF. The CDR3 region has the DNA TGTGCCAGCAGTCTCCAGGGACTAGAGGGCTACACCTTC.

The rearrangement links TRBV19 to TRBJ2-5; 11 bases agree with TRBD2. With V trimmed by 5 bases and J by 2 bases, 10 bases remained unmatched. The CDR3 loop spans 17 amino acids. Germline V CDR1 and CDR2: LNHDA, SQIVND (reference sequence). The CDR3 spells CASSFGSGTSGQETQYF. In DNA, the CDR3 is TGTGCCAGTAGTTTCGGCTCCGGGACTAGCGGACAAGAGACCCAGTACTTC.

The chain joins TRBV7-9 to TRBJ2-1; tentative D call: TRBD2 (6 bases). Germline CDR1 and CDR2: SEHNR and FQNEAQ (reference sequence). There are 15 residues in the CDR3. Trimming removed 5 bases at V and 2 bases at J, with 13 bases between. The CDR3 nucleotides read TGTGCCAGCAGCCAGGAGGGGTCGACCTACAATGAGCAGTTCTTC. It is translated as CASSQEGSTYNEQFF.

CDR3 DNA: TGTGCCAGTAGTAACCCTCAGTATCGCACAGATACGCAGTATTTT. Translated: CASSNPQYRTDTQYF. The chain couples TRBV19 to TRBJ2-3; D gene uncertain. Germline CDR1 LNHDA, CDR2 SQIVND (reference sequence). CDR3 length: 15 residues. Trimming removed 4 bases at V and 1 base at J, with 12 bases between. The full variable domain, completed using reference TRBV19 and TRBJ2-3, is DGGITQSPKYLFRKEGQNVTLSCEQNLNHDAMYWYRQDPGQGLRLIYYSQIVNDFQKGDIAEGYSVSREKKESFPLTVTSAQKNPTAFYLCASSNPQYRTDTQYFGPGTRLTVL.

The chain is built from TRBV2 and TRBJ1-2; D gene ambiguous. V lost 1 base and J lost 5, with 5 bases in between. The CDR3 is 12 residues long. Germline V CDR1 and CDR2: SNHLY, FYNNEI. The CDR3 spells CASSEGSYGYTF. CDR3 coding DNA: TGTGCCAGCAGTGAAGGCAGTTATGGCTACACCTTC.